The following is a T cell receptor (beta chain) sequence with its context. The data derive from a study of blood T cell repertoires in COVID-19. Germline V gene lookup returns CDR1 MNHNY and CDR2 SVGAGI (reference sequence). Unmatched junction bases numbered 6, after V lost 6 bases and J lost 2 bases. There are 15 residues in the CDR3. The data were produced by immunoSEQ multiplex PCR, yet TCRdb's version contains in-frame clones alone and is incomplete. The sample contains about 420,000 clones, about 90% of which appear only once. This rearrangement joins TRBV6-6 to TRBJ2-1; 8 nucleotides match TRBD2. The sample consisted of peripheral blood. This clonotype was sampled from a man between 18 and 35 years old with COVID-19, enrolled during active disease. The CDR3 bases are TGTGCCAGCAGATATAGCGGGATCGCCTACAATGAGCAGTTCTTC. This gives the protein CASRYSGIAYNEQFF.